The rows below give T cell receptor beta chains drawn from one sample of a study of lymphopenia after photon versus proton radiotherapy. Libraries were prepared by immunoSEQ multiplex PCR; TCRdb keeps only in-frame clonotypes and omits some of them. This sample has approximately 24,000 clones, with around four fifths found just once. Sequencing used peripheral blood, obtained from a patient treated with photon-based radiotherapy. These receptor sequences come from a man aged 35 to 55 with gastric cancer. Both conserved end residues are part of each CDR3. The D gene is left open where the match is weak.

D,V,CDR3
NA,TRBV7-9,CASSLWAGLGGNSPLHF
NA,TRBV6-6,CASSYSLRNQPQHF
NA,TRBV2,CASREVWAPYEQYF
TRBD2,TRBV5-1,CASSYLAGGPYEQYF
NA,TRBV5-1,CASSLSGGREYEQYF
TRBD1,TRBV30,CAWSQGGSNQPQHF
NA,TRBV2,CASSDPNEQYF
TRBD1,TRBV30,CAWGTIRQGLKQYF
TRBD1,TRBV6-5,CASRPDRGLGSPLHF
NA,TRBV5-1,CASRTAPGNNEQFF
TRBD1,TRBV18,CASSPNPGQGQETQYF
NA,TRBV7-3,CASSSGGGTEAFF
NA,TRBV6-4,CASVRTASTDTQYF
NA,TRBV5-1,CASSSQGFGAEAFF
NA,TRBV5-4,CASSGGYSSYNEQFF
NA,TRBV7-8,CASSLQQANSPLHF
NA,TRBV10-3,CAISDGPAETQYF
TRBD1,TRBV7-2,CASSPTTGDYEQYF
NA,TRBV14,CASNRVSVNTEAFF
TRBD1,TRBV7-2,CASSPLGGQGFYEQYF
NA,TRBV7-3,CASSLTSGVEQFF
NA,TRBV18,CASSPSGWGSTEAFF
TRBD1,TRBV7-9,CASSQGQINEKLFF
NA,TRBV11-2,CASTSARGRIYNEQFF
NA,TRBV5-1,CASSPGDSRADTQYF
TRBD1,TRBV20-1,CRGDRGNEQFF
NA,TRBV4-1,CASSQDQRGPNQPQHF
TRBD1,TRBV6-1,CASKAGGSGYTF
TRBD2,TRBV7-6,CASSRGGGTQYF
TRBD1,TRBV7-2,CASSRDRDGETQYF
NA,TRBV7-6,CASSLNSGSAYNEQFF
NA,TRBV7-2,CASSASFIRGNQETQYF
NA,TRBV13,CASRAGGQDIQYF
NA,TRBV5-6,CASSLRATVYGYTF
TRBD2,TRBV9,CASSGTSGGADTQYF
NA,TRBV19,CASSALHKASGNTIYF
TRBD1,TRBV19,CASSGQGAGYNSPLHF
TRBD1,TRBV4-2,CASSLSRDRNEETQYF
NA,TRBV7-8,CASSRAEGALHF
TRBD1,TRBV18,CASSRGQGNNQPQHF